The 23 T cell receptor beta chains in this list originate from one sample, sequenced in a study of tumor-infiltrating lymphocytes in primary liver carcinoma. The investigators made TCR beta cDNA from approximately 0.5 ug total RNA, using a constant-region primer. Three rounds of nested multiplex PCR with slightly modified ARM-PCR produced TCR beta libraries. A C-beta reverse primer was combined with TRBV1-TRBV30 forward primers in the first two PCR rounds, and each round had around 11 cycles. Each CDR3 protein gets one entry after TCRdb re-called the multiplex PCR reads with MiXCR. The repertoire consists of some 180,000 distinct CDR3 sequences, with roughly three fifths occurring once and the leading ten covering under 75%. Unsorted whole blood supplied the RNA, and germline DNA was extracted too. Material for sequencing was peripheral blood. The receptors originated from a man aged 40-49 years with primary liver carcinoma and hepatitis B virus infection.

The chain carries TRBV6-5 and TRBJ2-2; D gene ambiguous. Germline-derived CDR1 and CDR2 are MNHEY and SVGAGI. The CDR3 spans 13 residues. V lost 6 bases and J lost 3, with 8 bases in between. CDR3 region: CASRILDTGELFF. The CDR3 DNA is TGTGCCAGCAGGATCCTCGACACCGGGGAGCTGTTTTTT.

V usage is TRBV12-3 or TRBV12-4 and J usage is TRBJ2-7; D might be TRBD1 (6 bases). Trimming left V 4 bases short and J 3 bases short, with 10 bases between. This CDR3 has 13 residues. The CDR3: CASSSARGYEQYF. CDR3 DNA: TGTGCCAGCAGTTCGGCCAGGGGCTACGAGCAGTACTTC.

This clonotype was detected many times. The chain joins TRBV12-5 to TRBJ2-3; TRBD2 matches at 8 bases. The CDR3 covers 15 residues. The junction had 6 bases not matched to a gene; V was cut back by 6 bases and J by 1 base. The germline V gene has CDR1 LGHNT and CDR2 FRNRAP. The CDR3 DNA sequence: TGTGCTAGTGGCCTCGGGGGGGGCGGCACAGATACGCAGTATTTT. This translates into CASGLGGGGTDTQYF. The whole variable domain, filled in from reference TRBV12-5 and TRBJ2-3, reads DARVTQTPRHKVTEMGQEVTMRCQPILGHNTVFWYRQTMMQGLELLAYFRNRAPLDDSGMPKDRFSAEMPDATLATLKIQPSEPRDSAVYFCASGLGGGGTDTQYFGPGTRLTVL.

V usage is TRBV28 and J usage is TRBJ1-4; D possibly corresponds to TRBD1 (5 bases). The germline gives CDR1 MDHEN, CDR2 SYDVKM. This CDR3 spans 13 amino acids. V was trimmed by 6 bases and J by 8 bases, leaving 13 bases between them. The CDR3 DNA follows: TGTGCCAGCAGCCAGGGATCGGGGGAAAAACTGTTTTTT. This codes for CASSQGSGEKLFF.

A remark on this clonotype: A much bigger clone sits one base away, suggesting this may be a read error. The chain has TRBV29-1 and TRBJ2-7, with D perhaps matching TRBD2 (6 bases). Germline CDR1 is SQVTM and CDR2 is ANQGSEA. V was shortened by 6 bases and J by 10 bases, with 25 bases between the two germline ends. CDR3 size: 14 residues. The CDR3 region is CSVGFWGLQEIQYF. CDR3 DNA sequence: TGCAGCGTGGGGTTCTGGGGACTTCAAGAGATCCAGTACTTC.

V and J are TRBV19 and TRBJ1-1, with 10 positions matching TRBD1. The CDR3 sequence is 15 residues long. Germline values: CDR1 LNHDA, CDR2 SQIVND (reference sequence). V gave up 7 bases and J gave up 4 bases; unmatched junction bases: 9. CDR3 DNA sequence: TGTGCCAGTATTCCCGGGACAGGGGTTAGCACTGAAGCTTTCTTT. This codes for CASIPGTGVSTEAFF.

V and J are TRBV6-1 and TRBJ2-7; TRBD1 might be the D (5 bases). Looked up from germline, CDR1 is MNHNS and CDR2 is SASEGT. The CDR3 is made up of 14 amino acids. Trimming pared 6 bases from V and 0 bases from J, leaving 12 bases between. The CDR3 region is CASRAGLGSYEQYF. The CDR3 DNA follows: TGTGCCAGCAGGGCAGGGCTCGGCTCCTACGAGCAGTACTTC.

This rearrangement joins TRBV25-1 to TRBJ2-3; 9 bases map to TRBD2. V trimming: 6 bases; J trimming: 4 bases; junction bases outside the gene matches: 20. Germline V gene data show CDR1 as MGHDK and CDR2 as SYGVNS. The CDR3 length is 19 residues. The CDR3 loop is CASRVTPGGREGQSDTQYF. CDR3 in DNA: TGTGCCAGCAGAGTGACGCCAGGCGGGCGGGAGGGCCAGTCAGATACGCAGTATTTT.

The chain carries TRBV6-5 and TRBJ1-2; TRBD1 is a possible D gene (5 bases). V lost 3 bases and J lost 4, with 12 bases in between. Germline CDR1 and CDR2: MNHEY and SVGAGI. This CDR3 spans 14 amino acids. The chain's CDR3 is CASSYGGVAYGYTF. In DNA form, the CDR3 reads TGTGCCAGCAGTTATGGGGGGGTAGCCTATGGCTACACCTTC.

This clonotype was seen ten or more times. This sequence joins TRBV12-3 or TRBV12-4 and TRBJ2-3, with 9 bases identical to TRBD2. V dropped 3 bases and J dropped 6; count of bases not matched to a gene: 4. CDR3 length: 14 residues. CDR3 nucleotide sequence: TGTGCCAGCAGTTTTAGCGGGAGCGTGGATACGCAGTATTTT. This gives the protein CASSFSGSVDTQYF.

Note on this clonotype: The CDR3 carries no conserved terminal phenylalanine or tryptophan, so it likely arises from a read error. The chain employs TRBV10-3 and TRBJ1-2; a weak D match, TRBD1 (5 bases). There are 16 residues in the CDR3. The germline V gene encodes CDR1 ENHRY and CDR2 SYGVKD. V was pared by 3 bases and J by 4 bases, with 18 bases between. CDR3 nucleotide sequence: TGTGCCATCAGTGAACAGACGGGGAATGGGGGCTATGGCTACACCCTC. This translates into CAISEQTGNGGYGYTL.

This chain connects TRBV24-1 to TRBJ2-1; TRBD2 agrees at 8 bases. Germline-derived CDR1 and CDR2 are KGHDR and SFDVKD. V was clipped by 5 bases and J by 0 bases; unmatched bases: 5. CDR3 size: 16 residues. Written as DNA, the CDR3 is TGTGCCACCAGTGGTACTAGCGGAAGCTCCTACAATGAGCAGTTCTTC. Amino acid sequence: CATSGTSGSSYNEQFF.

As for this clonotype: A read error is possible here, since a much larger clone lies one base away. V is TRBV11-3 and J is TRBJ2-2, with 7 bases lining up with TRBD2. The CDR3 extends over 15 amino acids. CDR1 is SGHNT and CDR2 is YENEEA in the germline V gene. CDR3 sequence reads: CDSSSQRGNTGELFF. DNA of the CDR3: TGTGACAGCAGCTCCCAGCGGGGGAACACCGGGGAGCTGTTTTTT.

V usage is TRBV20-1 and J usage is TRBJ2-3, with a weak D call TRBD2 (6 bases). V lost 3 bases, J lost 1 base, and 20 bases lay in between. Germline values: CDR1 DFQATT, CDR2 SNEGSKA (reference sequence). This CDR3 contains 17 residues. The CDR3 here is CSARKVPGAGGTDTQYF. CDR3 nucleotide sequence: TGCAGTGCTAGGAAGGTGCCGGGAGCGGGCGGCACAGATACGCAGTATTTT.

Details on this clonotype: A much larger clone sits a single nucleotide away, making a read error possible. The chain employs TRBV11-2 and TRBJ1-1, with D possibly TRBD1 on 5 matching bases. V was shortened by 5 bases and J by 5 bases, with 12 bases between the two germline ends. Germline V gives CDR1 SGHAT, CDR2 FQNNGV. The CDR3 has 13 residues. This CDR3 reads CASSLRRETEAFF. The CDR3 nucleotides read TGTGCCAGCAGCCTCCGCAGGGAGACTGAAGCTTTCTTT. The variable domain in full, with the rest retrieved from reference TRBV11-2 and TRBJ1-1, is EAGVAQSPRYKIIEKRQSVAFWCNPISGHATLYWYQQILGQGPKLLIQFQNNGVVDDSQLPKDRFSAERLKGVDSTLKIQPAKLEDSAVYLCASSLRRETEAFFGQGTRLTVV.

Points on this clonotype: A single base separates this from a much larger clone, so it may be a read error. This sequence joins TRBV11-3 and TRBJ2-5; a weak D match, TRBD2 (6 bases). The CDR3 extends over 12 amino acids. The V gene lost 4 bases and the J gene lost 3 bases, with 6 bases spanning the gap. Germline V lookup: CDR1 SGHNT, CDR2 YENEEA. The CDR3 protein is CASSWREETQYF. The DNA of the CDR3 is TGTGCCAGCAGCTGGAGGGAAGAGACCCAGTACTTC.

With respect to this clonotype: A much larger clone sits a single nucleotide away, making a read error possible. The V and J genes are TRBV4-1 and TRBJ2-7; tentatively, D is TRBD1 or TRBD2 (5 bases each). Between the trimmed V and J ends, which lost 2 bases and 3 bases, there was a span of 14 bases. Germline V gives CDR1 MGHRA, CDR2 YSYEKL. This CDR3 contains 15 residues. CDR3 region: CASSQTGTGLYEQYF. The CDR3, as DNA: TGCGCCAGCAGCCAAACAGGCACTGGACTCTACGAGCAGTACTTC.

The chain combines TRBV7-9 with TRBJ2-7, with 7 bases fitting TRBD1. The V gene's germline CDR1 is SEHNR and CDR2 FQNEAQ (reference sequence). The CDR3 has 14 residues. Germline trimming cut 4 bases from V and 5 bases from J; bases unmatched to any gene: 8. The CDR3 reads CASSYPRDSHEQYF. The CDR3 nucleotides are TGTGCCAGCAGCTACCCCCGGGACAGCCACGAGCAGTACTTC.

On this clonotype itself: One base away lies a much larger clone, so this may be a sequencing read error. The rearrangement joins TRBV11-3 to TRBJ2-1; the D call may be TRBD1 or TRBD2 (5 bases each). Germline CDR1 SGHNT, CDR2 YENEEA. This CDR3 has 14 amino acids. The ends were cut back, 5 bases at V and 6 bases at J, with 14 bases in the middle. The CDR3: CASSGGIAGNEQFF. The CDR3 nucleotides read TGTGCCAGCAGCGGGGGAATAGCAGGCAATGAGCAGTTCTTC.

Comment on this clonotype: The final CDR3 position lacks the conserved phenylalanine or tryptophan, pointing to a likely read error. The CDR3, as DNA: TGTAGCGTTGGGACAGGAGGGATTTACGAGCAGTACCTC. Amino acid sequence: CSVGTGGIYEQYL. The chain carries TRBV29-1 and TRBJ2-7; 8 nucleotides align to TRBD1. The length of the CDR3 is 13 residues. CDR1 SQVTM and CDR2 ANQGSEA come from the germline V gene.

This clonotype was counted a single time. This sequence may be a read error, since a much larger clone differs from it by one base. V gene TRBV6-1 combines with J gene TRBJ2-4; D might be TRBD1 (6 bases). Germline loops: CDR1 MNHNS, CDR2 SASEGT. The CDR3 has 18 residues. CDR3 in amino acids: CASRPTGGTVQAKNIQNF. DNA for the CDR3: TGTGCCAGCAGGCCGACAGGCGGAACTGTTCAAGCCAAAAACATTCAGAACTTC.

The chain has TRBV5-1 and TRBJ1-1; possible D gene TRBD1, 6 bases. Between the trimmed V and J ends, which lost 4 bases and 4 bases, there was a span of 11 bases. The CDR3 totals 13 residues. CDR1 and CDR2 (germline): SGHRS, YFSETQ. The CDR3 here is CASSTGRSTEAFF. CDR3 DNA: TGCGCCAGCAGCACAGGGAGGAGCACTGAAGCTTTCTTT.

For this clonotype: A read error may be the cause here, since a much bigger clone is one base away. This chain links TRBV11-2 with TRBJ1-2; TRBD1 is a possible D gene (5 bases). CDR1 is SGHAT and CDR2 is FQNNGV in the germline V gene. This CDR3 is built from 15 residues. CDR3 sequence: CASSLSPTTRGAINF. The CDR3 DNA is TGTGCCAGCAGCTTATCCCCGACTACAAGGGGCGCGATCAACTTC.